Each of the 19 T cell receptor beta chains below was sequenced from the same sample in a study of blood T cell repertoires in COVID-19. Libraries were prepared by immunoSEQ multiplex PCR; TCRdb keeps only in-frame clonotypes and omits some of them. The profile shows approximately 300,000 clones, about 87% of them singletons. The source material was PBMCs or T cells enriched from blood (not recorded which). The receptor set was obtained from a woman younger than 45 who had recovered from COVID-19.

CDR3 DNA sequence: TGTGCCAGCAGCTTCCGAGGTCTCTACGAGCAGTACTTC. Translating gives CASSFRGLYEQYF. V and J are TRBV7-9 and TRBJ2-7; no firm D call. The germline V gene encodes CDR1 SEHNR and CDR2 FQNEAQ (reference sequence). This CDR3 spans 13 amino acids. Trimming took off 3 bases at V and 3 bases at J, with 9 bases between the two ends.

The rearrangement uses TRBV3-1 (or the pseudogene TRBV3-2) and TRBJ2-3, with 11 bases fitting TRBD2. This CDR3 region has 15 residues. V was clipped by 4 bases and J by 10 bases; unmatched bases: 10. Per germline, CDR1 LGHDT and CDR2 YNNKEL (reference sequence). CDR3 in DNA: TGTGCCAGCAGCCCGTTACTAGCGGGGGAGGTTGCGCAGTATTTT. Protein sequence: CASSPLLAGEVAQYF.

The CDR3 here is CASSLPGGIKAYEQYF. CDR3 sequence (DNA): TGCGCCAGCAGTCTGCCCGGAGGGATTAAGGCCTACGAGCAGTACTTC. The chain combines TRBV23-1 with TRBJ2-7, with D possibly TRBD2 on 6 matching bases. TRBV23-1 is classed as an ORF, of uncertain function. The V and J ends lost 4 bases and 2 bases respectively, with 18 bases between them. The CDR3 spans 16 residues.

The chain combines TRBV23-1 with TRBJ1-1; D might be TRBD1 (6 bases). Being an ORF, TRBV23-1 has a function that is uncertain. The CDR3 is 13 residues long. The V end was cut by 7 bases, the J end by 1 base, with 10 bases between. The CDR3, as DNA: TGCGCCAGCAAATGGGACAAGAACACTGAAGCTTTCTTT. Protein product: CASKWDKNTEAFF.

This chain uses TRBV27 with TRBJ2-7; 9 bases agree with TRBD1. V shed 4 bases and J 2 bases; nucleotides not matched to a gene: 12. Per germline, CDR1 MNHEY and CDR2 SMNVEV (reference sequence). CDR3 length equals 17 residues. CDR3 nucleotides: TGTGCCAGCAGTTACAGGGGACGGGGACAGGGCACCTACGAGCAGTACTTC. It translates to CASSYRGRGQGTYEQYF.

This chain uses TRBV6-5 with TRBJ2-7; 7 nucleotides match TRBD1. Germline assignment: CDR1 MNHEY and CDR2 SVGAGI. This CDR3 comprises 14 residues. The V segment lost 7 bases and the J segment 5 bases; nucleotides outside the gene matches: 11. Written as DNA, the CDR3 is TGTGCCAGCATGTACAGGGGATTTCGTAACGAGCAGTACTTC. Translated, it gives CASMYRGFRNEQYF.

The genes are TRBV29-1 and TRBJ2-2; the match to TRBD2 covers 8 bases. J gave up 2 bases and V 7 bases, and 3 bases lay outside the gene matches. Looked up from germline, CDR1 is SQVTM and CDR2 is ANQGSEA. This CDR3 contains 13 residues. CDR3 sequence reads: CSGRGGNTGELFF. CDR3 nucleotide sequence: TGCAGCGGCCGGGGGGGTAACACCGGGGAGCTGTTTTTT.

The genes are TRBV15 and TRBJ1-5; no clear D. Germline CDR1 LNHNV, CDR2 YYDKDF (reference sequence). V was trimmed by 2 bases and J by 4 bases, leaving 12 bases between them. This CDR3 contains 15 residues. CDR3 nucleotides: TGTGCCACCAGCAGATTAGGACTGCAAAATCAGCCCCAGCATTTT. This codes for CATSRLGLQNQPQHF.

The CDR3 loop reads CASSPGRGDEKLFF. Here the CDR3 DNA reads TGCGCCAGCAGCCCCGGGCGGGGCGACGAAAAACTGTTTTTT. The V call is TRBV5-1, the J call TRBJ1-4, with a weak D call TRBD1 (5 bases). The CDR3 spans 14 residues. Between the trimmed V and J ends, which lost 4 bases and 8 bases, there was a span of 15 bases. CDR1 and CDR2 from the germline V gene are SGHRS and YFSETQ.

V and J are TRBV4-2 and TRBJ2-5, with 12 bases aligning to TRBD1. Losses at the gene ends were 4 bases for V and 4 bases for J; bases not matched to a gene: 10. CDR1 is LGHNA, CDR2 YNFKEQ, per germline. This CDR3 contains 17 residues. The CDR3 reads CASSPGTGGGVRETQYF. The CDR3 nucleotides are TGTGCCAGCAGCCCCGGGACAGGGGGCGGGGTAAGAGAGACCCAGTACTTC.

The chain employs TRBV3-1 (or the pseudogene TRBV3-2) and TRBJ2-4; 9 bases are shared with TRBD2. Looked up from germline, CDR1 is LGHDT and CDR2 is YNNKEL (reference sequence). The trim removed 4 bases at V and 8 bases at J, leaving 12 bases unmatched. This CDR3 comprises 16 residues. The CDR3 spells CASSPGRGGILHIQYF. The CDR3 bases are TGTGCCAGCAGCCCTGGGCGGGGGGGCATTTTGCACATTCAGTACTTC.

This clone was found once. The chain uses TRBV5-6 and TRBJ2-7, with TRBD1 as a possible D gene (5 bases). Germline assignment: CDR1 SGHDT and CDR2 YYEEEE. This CDR3 comprises 14 residues. V shed 0 bases and J shed 3 bases, with 10 bases lying between them. The CDR3 bases are TGTGCCAGCAGCTTGGTTGACAGCCTCTACGAGCAGTACTTC. Its protein product is CASSLVDSLYEQYF.

The rearrangement links TRBV7-9 to TRBJ1-3, with no clear D. The CDR3 covers 13 residues. Germline V gene data show CDR1 as SEHNR and CDR2 as FQNEAQ (reference sequence). Trimming took 5 bases from V and 4 from J, leaving 9 bases between them. The CDR3 DNA is TGTGCCAGCAGCCTAGACCTAGGAAACACCATATATTTT. It encodes CASSLDLGNTIYF.

V gene TRBV7-6 combines with J gene TRBJ1-4; TRBD1 matches at 7 bases. The CDR3 loop spans 15 amino acids. The germline V gene encodes CDR1 SGHVS and CDR2 FNYEAQ. Trimming removed 5 bases from V and 6 bases from J; junction bases left unmatched: 9. Written as DNA, the CDR3 is TGTGCCAGCAGCCGGTCTTGGGACAGAGATGAAAAACTGTTTTTT. This encodes CASSRSWDRDEKLFF.

The V call is TRBV7-2, the J call TRBJ2-7; possibly TRBD1 for D (6 bases). V lost 5 bases and J lost 4, with 15 bases in between. The CDR3 runs 14 residues. Germline V gene sequence: CDR1 SGHTA, CDR2 FQGNSA. CDR3 nucleotides: TGTGCCAGCAGCCCACAGGGTACAGGGTACGAGCAGTACTTC. Protein: CASSPQGTGYEQYF.

V is TRBV11-3 and J is TRBJ2-1; the match to TRBD2 covers 7 bases. The germline V gene has CDR1 SGHNT and CDR2 YENEEA. V lost 5 bases to trimming and J lost 14 bases; unmatched junction nucleotides: 15. CDR3 length: 14 amino acids. The chain's CDR3 is CASSLRLAGDVKFF. Here the CDR3 DNA reads TGTGCCAGCAGCCTTAGACTAGCCGGGGACGTGAAGTTCTTC.

The chain is built from TRBV5-1 and TRBJ1-2; D unresolved. Trimming stripped 0 bases from V and 8 bases from J, with 11 bases between. This CDR3 has 13 residues. The germline gives CDR1 SGHRS, CDR2 YFSETQ. The CDR3 coding sequence is TGCGCCAGCAGCTTGGTGGGAGAGTCGGGCTACACCTTC. Its protein is CASSLVGESGYTF.

The rearrangement links TRBV27 to TRBJ1-2; D is ambiguous. V was shortened by 6 bases and J by 5 bases, with 13 bases between the two germline ends. The CDR3 has 13 residues. Germline CDR1 reads MNHEY; CDR2 reads SMNVEV (reference sequence). This chain's CDR3 is CASRAGFLYGYTF. The CDR3 nucleotides read TGTGCCAGCAGAGCCGGTTTTTTATATGGCTACACCTTC.

This chain joins TRBV27 and TRBJ2-1; 11 bases fit TRBD2. V was pared by 10 bases and J by 7 bases, with 9 bases of the junction left unmatched. Germline V gene sequence: CDR1 MNHEY, CDR2 SMNVEV (reference sequence). The CDR3 runs to 14 residues. The CDR3 sequence is CATLSGGAWNEQFF. CDR3 nucleotides: TGTGCCACCCTTAGCGGGGGGGCATGGAATGAGCAGTTCTTC.